This T cell receptor beta chain stems from a study of blood T cell repertoires in COVID-19. Method: immunoSEQ multiplex PCR; TCRdb's copy keeps in-frame clones and lacks some. In the table there are more than 65,000 clones, 70% to 75% of which are singletons. The sample was peripheral blood. This TCR derives from a woman in her seventies with acute or convalescent COVID-19.

In DNA, the CDR3 is TGTGCCAGCTCACCACGGTCTAGCAGGGGCCTGAGCTCCTACAATGAGCAGTTCTTC. Protein product: CASSPRSSRGLSSYNEQFF. This chain joins TRBV18 and TRBJ2-1; D perhaps matches TRBD1 (6 bases). The CDR3 covers 19 residues. Trimming took 1 base from V and 0 from J, leaving 19 bases between them. Germline V gene data show CDR1 as KGHSH and CDR2 as LQKENI. Looking up the rest from reference TRBV18 and TRBJ2-1 gives the full variable domain: NAGVMQNPRHLVRRRGQEARLRCSPMKGHSHVYWYRQLPEEGLKFMVYLQKENIIDESGMPKERFSAEFPKEGPSILRIQQVVRGDSAAYFCASSPRSSRGLSSYNEQFFGPGTRLTVL.